This T cell receptor beta chain was documented in a study of technical replicates of blood from several donors. The CDR3 is 12 residues long. Trimming took off 10 bases at V and 1 base at J, with 11 bases between the two ends. Germline V gives CDR1 SGHAT, CDR2 FQNNGV. Only in-frame clones appear in the TCRdb table, and some are missing; sequencing was by immunoSEQ multiplex PCR. Of about 50,000 clones listed, about 96% were seen once; the top ten hold around 0.4%. V is TRBV11-2 and J is TRBJ2-7, with D possibly matching TRBD1 (5 bases). The source is a human donor in good health. Sample: T cells isolated from PBMCs. Here the CDR3 reads CATNRLSYEQYF. The DNA for the CDR3 is TGTGCCACCAACAGGCTTTCCTACGAGCAGTACTTC. The full variable domain, in which reference TRBV11-2 and TRBJ2-7 provide the parts outside the CDR3, is EAGVAQSPRYKIIEKRQSVAFWCNPISGHATLYWYQQILGQGPKLLIQFQNNGVVDDSQLPKDRFSAERLKGVDSTLKIQPAKLEDSAVYLCATNRLSYEQYFGPGTRLTVT.